The 27 T cell receptor beta chains given below trace back to one sample, sequenced in a study of memory CD4+ T cells and cytomegalovirus serostatus. Single viable CD3+CD4+CD8-CD45RO+ cells were sorted as the memory CD4+ T cells. Method: immunoSEQ multiplex PCR; TCRdb's copy keeps in-frame clones and lacks some. The table includes tens of thousands of clones, around 76% detected once. The sample was memory CD4+ T cells from blood. The source of these receptors is an adult in good health and CMV-seronegative.

This clone was observed once. The chain joins TRBV25-1 to TRBJ2-2, with D maybe TRBD1 (6 bases). Germline V gene data show CDR1 as MGHDK and CDR2 as SYGVNS. Trimming removed 6 bases at V and 6 bases at J, with 14 bases between. CDR3 length equals 14 residues. The CDR3: CASSVQGDAGELFF. Here the CDR3 DNA reads TGTGCCAGCAGCGTACAGGGTGATGCCGGGGAGCTGTTTTTT.

CDR3 amino acids: CASSLDRGYEQYF. CDR3 DNA sequence: TGTGCCAGCAGCTTGGACAGGGGGTACGAGCAGTACTTC. The chain joins TRBV5-4 to TRBJ2-5; 8 nucleotides align to TRBD1. The J call may be incorrect, as the DNA end agrees better with TRBJ2-7. CDR1 and CDR2 (germline): SGHNT, YYREEE (reference sequence). This CDR3 spans 13 amino acids.

The J gene is TRBJ2-7, the V gene TRBV10-2; 8 nucleotides match TRBD1. Trimming cost V 2 bases and J 2 bases; bases outside gene matches: 5. CDR1 and CDR2 from the germline V gene are WSHSY and SAAADI. The CDR3 is 15 residues long. CDR3 nucleotide sequence: TGCGCCAGCAGTGAGCCGGGACAGGTAACCTACGAGCAGTACTTC. As protein: CASSEPGQVTYEQYF.

V is TRBV7-2 and J is TRBJ1-2; D is undetermined. V gave up 5 bases and J gave up 13 bases, with 20 bases separating them. The CDR3 runs 13 residues. The germline gives CDR1 SGHTA, CDR2 FQGNSA. The CDR3 sequence is CASSPSGISPGTF. CDR3 in DNA: TGTGCCAGCAGCCCCTCCGGGATCTCCCCTGGCACCTTC.

In this sample, this clone turned up once. The rearrangement joins TRBV6-5 to TRBJ1-3, with 8 bases fitting TRBD1. Germline CDR1 is MNHEY and CDR2 is SVGAGI. The CDR3 has 15 amino acids. J lost 7 bases, V lost 6 bases, and 11 bases had no gene match. The CDR3: CASRQGASRWNTIYF. CDR3 sequence (DNA): TGTGCCAGCAGGCAGGGGGCAAGCCGGTGGAACACCATATATTTT.

CDR3 coding DNA: TGCGCCAGCAGCTACAGGACAGGTGGAACAGATACGCAGTATTTT. Encoded protein: CASSYRTGGTDTQYF. This chain connects TRBV5-1 to TRBJ2-3; 7 bases are shared with TRBD1. The junction had 7 bases not matched to a gene; V was cut back by 3 bases and J by 3 bases. This CDR3 comprises 15 residues. Germline V CDR1 and CDR2: SGHRS, YFSETQ.

The rearrangement joins TRBV27 to TRBJ1-1, with D possibly TRBD1 on 5 matching bases. Germline loops: CDR1 MNHEY, CDR2 SMNVEV (reference sequence). This CDR3 region has 17 residues. Between the trimmed V and J ends, which lost 0 bases and 1 base, there was a span of 15 bases. CDR3 in amino acids: CASSLSATARGNTEAFF. In DNA, the CDR3 is TGTGCCAGCAGTTTATCGGCGACGGCGAGGGGGAACACTGAAGCTTTCTTT.

V gene TRBV28 combines with J gene TRBJ2-7, with a possible D match to TRBD2 (6 bases). Germline V gives CDR1 MDHEN, CDR2 SYDVKM. The CDR3 loop spans 15 amino acids. With 6 bases removed from V and 0 bases from J, the gap between germline ends came to 15 bases. The CDR3 nucleotides read TGTGCCAGCAGACCGGGACTGCTGAGCTCCTACGAGCAGTACTTC. Translated, it gives CASRPGLLSSYEQYF.

The chain carries TRBV7-2 and TRBJ1-2; TRBD1 agrees at 8 bases. With V trimmed by 1 base and J by 6 bases, 7 bases remained unmatched. CDR3 length equals 15 residues. Germline V gives CDR1 SGHTA, CDR2 FQGNSA. Here the CDR3 reads CASSLGPRQGNGYTF. CDR3 bases: TGTGCCAGCAGCTTAGGCCCTAGACAGGGGAATGGCTACACCTTC.

The V and J genes are TRBV2 and TRBJ2-5, with 8 bases matching TRBD2. V was pared by 5 bases and J by 3 bases, with 8 bases of the junction left unmatched. Looked up from germline, CDR1 is SNHLY and CDR2 is FYNNEI. CDR3 length: 15 amino acids. As DNA, the CDR3 is TGTGCCAGCAGTTCATCGCGGGGGGCCGAAGAGACCCAGTACTTC. This gives the protein CASSSSRGAEETQYF.

The chain employs TRBV28 and TRBJ2-7; D is uncertain. From germline, CDR1 is MDHEN and CDR2 SYDVKM. Trimming took off 3 bases at V and 9 bases at J, with 9 bases between the two ends. CDR3 length: 11 amino acids. CDR3 in amino acids: CASSFERRQYF. The CDR3 DNA reads as TGTGCCAGCAGTTTCGAGCGCCGGCAGTACTTC.

This clone occurred a few times. The chain combines TRBV29-1 with TRBJ1-1; D not resolved. V lost 1 base, J lost 10 bases, and 16 bases lay in between. Germline V CDR1 and CDR2: SQVTM, ANQGSEA. The CDR3 covers 13 residues. The DNA for the CDR3 is TGCAGCGTTGAAGGGCACCCTGAAGTCGGAGCTTTCTTT. Its translation is CSVEGHPEVGAFF.

J is TRBJ1-2 and V is TRBV28, with D perhaps TRBD1 (5 bases). The CDR3 has 14 residues. The V gene's germline CDR1 is MDHEN and CDR2 SYDVKM. V lost 1 base and J lost 7, with 13 bases in between. DNA for the CDR3: TGTGCCAGCAGTTTATCTGCGGGGCGAGGTGGCTACACCTTC. The encoded protein is CASSLSAGRGGYTF.

This clone has only a few counts. V gene TRBV6-5 combines with J gene TRBJ2-1, with D perhaps TRBD1 (5 bases). V was trimmed by 0 bases and J by 9 bases, leaving 12 bases between them. Germline CDR1 MNHEY, CDR2 SVGAGI. The CDR3 loop spans 14 amino acids. The CDR3 loop reads CASSYSAGLGEQFF. In DNA form, the CDR3 reads TGTGCCAGCAGTTACTCTGCAGGGTTGGGTGAGCAGTTCTTC.

This clone is a singleton in its sample. The rearrangement joins TRBV7-2 to TRBJ2-3; TRBD2 aligns across 9 bases. V was pared by 4 bases and J by 2 bases, with 4 bases of the junction left unmatched. This CDR3 spans 15 amino acids. The germline gives CDR1 SGHTA, CDR2 FQGNSA. The CDR3 DNA reads as TGTGCCAGCAGCTGGCGGGGGGGCTTCACAGATACGCAGTATTTT. As protein: CASSWRGGFTDTQYF.

The chain combines TRBV7-2 with TRBJ1-3; D is perhaps TRBD1 (5 bases). Germline V gives CDR1 SGHTA, CDR2 FQGNSA. This CDR3 region has 18 residues. The V end was cut by 3 bases, the J end by 1 base, with 19 bases between. The CDR3 spells CASSLKFQRGTSGNTIYF. The CDR3 DNA sequence: TGTGCCAGCAGCTTGAAGTTTCAGAGAGGGACTTCTGGAAACACCATATATTTT.

CDR3 coding DNA: TGTGCCAGCAGCTTAGACGTCGGGACCCAGTACTTC. Its translation is CASSLDVGTQYF. V usage is TRBV11-2 and J usage is TRBJ2-5; D is ambiguous. The V end was cut by 0 bases, the J end by 7 bases, with 6 bases between. Germline CDR1 SGHAT, CDR2 FQNNGV. This CDR3 contains 12 residues. Supplemented by reference TRBV11-2 and TRBJ2-5, the full variable domain reads EAGVAQSPRYKIIEKRQSVAFWCNPISGHATLYWYQQILGQGPKLLIQFQNNGVVDDSQLPKDRFSAERLKGVDSTLKIQPAKLEDSAVYLCASSLDVGTQYFGPGTRLLVL.

The chain employs TRBV4-1 and TRBJ1-5, with 8 nucleotides matching TRBD1. The CDR3 runs 16 residues. The V gene end was trimmed by 1 base and the J gene end by 5 bases; junction bases not matched to a gene: 7. Germline CDR1 and CDR2: MGHRA and YSYEKL. CDR3 in DNA: TGCGCCAGCAGCCAAGCTGGGCCAGGGGGCTATCAGCCCCAGCATTTT. Translated: CASSQAGPGGYQPQHF.

CDR3 sequence (DNA): TGTGCCAGCAGTTTAGCAGGGACGGCAAATGAAAAACTGTTTTTT. Its translation: CASSLAGTANEKLFF. This chain links TRBV28 with TRBJ1-4; D might be TRBD1 (5 bases). Looked up from germline, CDR1 is MDHEN and CDR2 is SYDVKM. The length of the CDR3 is 15 residues. Trimming shortened V by 2 bases and J by 5 bases, and 12 bases separated the two germline ends. The full variable domain, with the rest looked up from reference TRBV28 and TRBJ1-4, is DVKVTQSSRYLVKRTGEKVFLECVQDMDHENMFWYRQDPGLGLRLIYFSYDVKMKEKGDIPEGYSVSREKKERFSLILESASTNQTSMYLCASSLAGTANEKLFFGSGTQLSVL.

Worth noting for this clone: Other DNA sequences of this sample code for an identical CDR3. The chain uses TRBV7-2 and TRBJ1-3; 8 bases align to TRBD1. V shed 5 bases and J 4 bases; nucleotides not matched to a gene: 4. Germline CDR1 SGHTA, CDR2 FQGNSA. There are 14 residues in the CDR3. CDR3 sequence: CASSPGQGGNTIYF. The CDR3 coding sequence is TGTGCCAGCAGCCCCGGACAGGGAGGAAACACCATATATTTT.

The V call is TRBV2, the J call TRBJ1-5; D gene ambiguous. The V and J ends lost 4 bases and 2 bases respectively, with 15 bases between them. The germline V gene has CDR1 SNHLY and CDR2 FYNNEI. The CDR3 loop spans 16 amino acids. As DNA, the CDR3 is TGTGCCAGCAGTGTCCGGGCGGGAGATCGCAATCAGCCCCAGCATTTT. This encodes CASSVRAGDRNQPQHF. Full variable domain (outside the CDR3, taken from reference TRBV2 and TRBJ1-5): EPEVTQTPSHQVTQMGQEVILRCVPISNHLYFYWYRQILGQKVEFLVSFYNNEISEKSEIFDDQFSVERPDGSNFTLKIRSTKLEDSAMYFCASSVRAGDRNQPQHFGDGTRLSIL.

This chain links TRBV7-2 with TRBJ2-7; D is unresolved. This CDR3 has 15 amino acids. Trimming took off 5 bases at V and 1 base at J, with 15 bases between the two ends. The germline V gene encodes CDR1 SGHTA and CDR2 FQGNSA. CDR3 region: CASSQPDSFSYEQYF. The CDR3 coding sequence is TGTGCCAGCAGCCAACCGGATTCCTTTTCCTACGAGCAGTACTTC.

The genes are TRBV6-1 and TRBJ2-7; D gene ambiguous. This CDR3 is 11 amino acids long. With 7 bases removed from V and 3 bases from J, the gap between germline ends came to 7 bases. CDR1 is MNHNS, CDR2 SASEGT, per germline. The CDR3 loop is CASKESYEQYF. In DNA form, the CDR3 reads TGTGCCAGCAAGGAAAGCTACGAGCAGTACTTC.

Only a few counts were recorded for this clone. The chain joins TRBV4-1 to TRBJ1-1, with D hard to call. The CDR3 runs to 14 residues. Germline V gives CDR1 MGHRA, CDR2 YSYEKL. The V and J ends lost 0 bases and 8 bases respectively, with 13 bases between them. The CDR3 region has the DNA TGCGCCAGCAGCCAAGATACGGGGAGACAAGAAGCTTTCTTT. It is translated as CASSQDTGRQEAFF.

V and J are TRBV9 and TRBJ1-1; D is unclear. V was pared by 4 bases and J by 5 bases, with 21 bases between. The CDR3 is made up of 16 amino acids. CDR1 is SGDLS, CDR2 YYNGEE, per germline. CDR3 residues: CASSREATQRTTEAFF. CDR3 sequence (DNA): TGTGCCAGCAGCAGGGAAGCGACCCAAAGGACGACTGAAGCTTTCTTT.

The chain combines TRBV6-6 with TRBJ1-1; unclear D gene. There are 12 residues in the CDR3. Trimming removed 5 bases at V and 5 bases at J, with 9 bases between. The germline V gene has CDR1 MNHNY and CDR2 SVGAGI (reference sequence). CDR3 DNA sequence: TGTGCCAGCAGTACCAGTACAACTGAAGCTTTCTTT. Protein sequence: CASSTSTTEAFF.

V is TRBV6-1 and J is TRBJ2-5; D gene unclear. This CDR3 is 12 amino acids long. The ends were cut back, 3 bases at V and 5 bases at J, with 7 bases in the middle. The germline V gene has CDR1 MNHNS and CDR2 SASEGT. DNA of the CDR3: TGTGCCAGCAGTGAGGGGTGGGAGACCCAGTACTTC. Its protein product is CASSEGWETQYF.